The clone carrying this T cell receptor beta chain has only a few counts. Expressed TCRB transcripts were sequenced because the isolated RNA had all been reverse transcribed beforehand. Sequencing was performed with immunoSEQ multiplex PCR; in TCRdb, only in-frame clones are kept and a portion is missing. The profile shows some 500,000 clones, more than 9.5% of them singletons. The germline V gene encodes CDR1 SGHVS and CDR2 FQNEAQ. Trimming removed 3 bases from V and 5 bases from J, with 13 bases in between. This CDR3 has 14 amino acids. The sample is drawn from a study of beta chain features in type 1 diabetes.

The rearrangement uses TRBV7-8 and TRBJ2-5, with D possibly TRBD1 on 6 matching bases. Source material: naive CD4+ T cells from blood. This TCR derives from a woman aged 18 to 35 in good health. DNA for the CDR3: TGTGCCAGCAGCTTGTTAAGGGGGTTGGAGACCCAGTACTTC. As protein: CASSLLRGLETQYF.